A selection of T cell receptor beta chains follows, all from one sample in a study of cytomegalovirus exposure and HLA in healthy donors. Sequencing used immunoSEQ multiplex PCR; TCRdb keeps in-frame clones, though not all of them. The sample lists fewer than 250,000 clones, around nine tenths occurring once. The specimen sequenced was PBMCs. The source of these receptors is a woman aged 18-29 years in good health and CMV-seropositive. Each CDR3 is given with its conserved first and last residue. A D gene is named only where the DNA matches it firmly. Only part of the rows carry a size: once, few, many, or a class if the clone is expanded.

TRBJ1-4 | - | TRBV27 | - | TGTGCCAGCAGTACCCAGGCAGGGCCCGAAAAACTGTTTTTT | CASSTQAGPEKLFF
TRBJ2-3 | TRBD2 | TRBV2 | - | TGTGCCAGCAGCGCAGGGACTAGCGGGAGAACAGATACGCAGTATTTT | CASSAGTSGRTDTQYF
TRBJ2-7 | - | TRBV6-6 | - | TGTGCCAGCCACTGGACAGATAGTCACGAGCAGTACTTC | CASHWTDSHEQYF
TRBJ2-7 | TRBD2 | TRBV7-2 | - | TGTGCCAGCAGCTTCGCGGGAGGATCCTACGAGCAGTACTTC | CASSFAGGSYEQYF
TRBJ2-7 | - | TRBV6-5 | - | TGTGCCAGCAGTCCGACAGGATACGAGCAGTACTTC | CASSPTGYEQYF
TRBJ2-1 | - | TRBV25-1 | many | TGTGCCACCCCTCCCCCCGTGTTGCAAGAGGGCTCCTACAATGAGCAGTTCTTC | CATPPPVLQEGSYNEQFF
TRBJ1-2 | - | TRBV28 | - | TGTGCCAGCAGTTTATCCCAGGAGCGGGGCTACACCTTC | CASSLSQERGYTF
TRBJ1-5 | - | TRBV5-6 | - | TGTGCCAGCAGCTACGGACAGAGCAATCAGCCCCAGCATTTT | CASSYGQSNQPQHF
TRBJ2-1 | TRBD1 | TRBV7-7 | once | TGTGCTAGCAGCTCCCAGGGGGCCTCCTACAATGAGCAGTTCTTC | CASSSQGASYNEQFF
TRBJ1-2 | - | TRBV2 | few | TGTGCCAGCAGTCAGGACAGTACTAACTATGGCTACACCTTC | CASSQDSTNYGYTF
TRBJ2-7 | - | TRBV27 | once | TGTGCCAGCAGTCCCCTCCAGGGGGGTCCCCCCTACGAGCAGTACTTC | CASSPLQGGPPYEQYF
TRBJ2-7 | - | TRBV18 | - | TGTGCCTCCGCGGGGCAGGAGTCCTACGAGCAGTACTTC | CASAGQESYEQYF
TRBJ2-7 | - | TRBV14 | - | TGTGCCAGCAGCCAAGATCGAGGCGCCTCGGGGGCCTACGAGCAGTACTTC | CASSQDRGASGAYEQYF
TRBJ2-1 | TRBD2 | TRBV2 | - | TGTGCCAGCAGTGAAGCTGGACTAGCGGGAGTTACTGAGCAGTTCTTC | CASSEAGLAGVTEQFF
TRBJ2-7 | - | TRBV18 | few | TGTGCCAGCTCACCAACGGGTGTCTCCGAGCAGTACTTC | CASSPTGVSEQYF
TRBJ1-2 | TRBD1 | TRBV6-5 | - | TGTGCCAGCATCAAAGACAGGGGGCTCGGTGGCTACACCTTC | CASIKDRGLGGYTF
TRBJ2-3 | - | TRBV4-1 | - | TGCGCCAGCAGCCCCCTCGGAGGGGCGGATACGCAGTATTTT | CASSPLGGADTQYF
TRBJ1-2 | - | TRBV11-2 | - | TGTGCCAGCTCAGGCGGGAAGGGCTACACCTTC | CASSGGKGYTF
TRBJ1-2 | - | TRBV4-2 | - | TGTGCCAGCAGCCCCTACAAACGCCAGGGGAGCTACACCTTC | CASSPYKRQGSYTF
TRBJ2-7 | TRBD1 | TRBV10-3 | - | TGTGCCGCCGGACAGGGGGCGCTCGAGCAGTACTTC | CAAGQGALEQYF
TRBJ1-1 | TRBD1 | TRBV6-5 | - | TGTGCCAGCAGTTACGCGACAGGGGCGACCACTGAAGCTTTCTTT | CASSYATGATTEAFF
TRBJ2-7 | TRBD1 | TRBV4-1 | once | TGCGCCAGCAGCCACCCACAACAGGGGGCCTACGAGCAGTACTTC | CASSHPQQGAYEQYF
TRBJ2-7 | - | TRBV25-1 | - | TGTGCCAGCAGTGACGGTGTAGCGGTAACGGAGAGGGAGCAGTACTTC | CASSDGVAVTEREQYF
TRBJ2-7 | TRBD1 | TRBV30 | - | TGTGCCTGGAGCGATCCGGGACAGGGGTCCTACGAGCAGTACTTC | CAWSDPGQGSYEQYF
TRBJ2-7 | - | TRBV7-2 | - | TGTGCCAGCAGCGTGGAGGGGGGGCTCTACGAGCAGTACTTC | CASSVEGGLYEQYF
TRBJ1-2 | TRBD1 | TRBV12-5 | - | TGTGCTAGTGGTTTGGTCCCTGAGGACAGGGCGGTCGGGTATGGCTACACCTTC | CASGLVPEDRAVGYGYTF
TRBJ2-7 | - | TRBV2 | once | TGTGCCAGCCTTCCGGACAGAGCCTACGAGCAGTACTTC | CASLPDRAYEQYF